These T cell receptor beta chains were read from a single sample in a study of blood T cells in healthy people across ages. A single record per CDR3 protein comes from TCRdb applying MiXCR to the 5' RACE reads. The sample holds roughly 900,000 distinct CDR3 sequences, around 26% seen once. The sequenced sample was blood. The receptors come from a woman of 80 years or more in good health. Each CDR3 is given with its conserved first and last residue. D genes are given only for firm matches. Some rows have no size entry. The others give once, few or many, or a class for an expanded clone.

d_gene: -; v_gene: TRBV5-4; abundance: many; j_gene: TRBJ1-6; CDR3nt: TGTGCCAGCAGCTTGGCCTCAGGTGGACAGCCAGATAATTCACCCCTCCACTTT; CDR3aa: CASSLASGGQPDNSPLHF
d_gene: -; v_gene: TRBV5-6; abundance: few; j_gene: TRBJ1-6; CDR3nt: TGTGCCAGCGCTGAGGGGCCCACGGCAGGTCGGACCCTCCACTTT; CDR3aa: CASAEGPTAGRTLHF
d_gene: TRBD1; v_gene: TRBV2; abundance: many; j_gene: TRBJ2-5; CDR3nt: TGTGCCAGCAGCCCTAAAACAGGGGGCCGGGAGACCCAGTACTTC; CDR3aa: CASSPKTGGRETQYF
d_gene: TRBD2; v_gene: TRBV5-4; abundance: few; j_gene: TRBJ2-2; CDR3nt: TGTGCCAGCAGCCGCCTGGGCGTAGCGGGGGGACCGAACACCGGGGAGCTGTTTTTT; CDR3aa: CASSRLGVAGGPNTGELFF
d_gene: TRBD1; v_gene: TRBV6-2/TRBV6-3; abundance: -; j_gene: TRBJ1-6; CDR3nt: TGTGCCAGCAGTTCGCGCTTTAAAGGGGGCAGGAATTCACCCCTCCACTTT; CDR3aa: CASSSRFKGGRNSPLHF
d_gene: TRBD2; v_gene: TRBV12-5; abundance: few; j_gene: TRBJ2-5; CDR3nt: TGTGCTAGTGGTTTGGCCTCGACTAGCGGATACCAAGAGACCCAGTACTTC; CDR3aa: CASGLASTSGYQETQYF
d_gene: TRBD1; v_gene: TRBV28; abundance: many; j_gene: TRBJ1-2; CDR3nt: TGTGCCAGCAGAGAACCCGGGACAGGGCAATCTGGCTACACCTTC; CDR3aa: CASREPGTGQSGYTF
d_gene: -; v_gene: TRBV4-1; abundance: -; j_gene: TRBJ1-1; CDR3nt: TGCGCCAGCAGCCGAACACTTACGAACACTGAAGCTTTCTTT; CDR3aa: CASSRTLTNTEAFF
d_gene: -; v_gene: TRBV29-1; abundance: many; j_gene: TRBJ2-4; CDR3nt: TGCAGCGTTGAAGCCAGTGGAGCCAAAAACATTCAGTACTTC; CDR3aa: CSVEASGAKNIQYF
d_gene: TRBD1; v_gene: TRBV19; abundance: -; j_gene: TRBJ1-2; CDR3nt: TGTGCCAGTAGTAGAGGACAGGGAGGCTACACCTTC; CDR3aa: CASSRGQGGYTF
d_gene: -; v_gene: TRBV7-9; abundance: -; j_gene: TRBJ2-1; CDR3nt: TGTGCCAGCAGCTCCGACAGGTCCTTTGGTATCAGTGAGCAGTTCTTC; CDR3aa: CASSSDRSFGISEQFF
d_gene: -; v_gene: TRBV6-1; abundance: -; j_gene: TRBJ1-4; CDR3nt: TGTGCCAGCAGTGGACCAGGGACAAAGGACGAAGAACTGTTTTTT; CDR3aa: CASSGPGTKDEELFF
d_gene: -; v_gene: TRBV12-5; abundance: -; j_gene: TRBJ2-1; CDR3nt: TGTGCTAGTGGTTTGGGGGGTCTGAATGAGCAGTTCTTC; CDR3aa: CASGLGGLNEQFF
d_gene: TRBD2; v_gene: TRBV28; abundance: many; j_gene: TRBJ2-1; CDR3nt: TGTGCCAGCAGTAGCGCGGGGGGCCCCCACAATGAGCAGTTCTTC; CDR3aa: CASSSAGGPHNEQFF
d_gene: -; v_gene: TRBV6-5; abundance: few; j_gene: TRBJ1-1; CDR3nt: TGTGCCAGCACCCGGGGGTCCAGGTTGAACACTGAAGCTTTCTTT; CDR3aa: CASTRGSRLNTEAFF
d_gene: -; v_gene: TRBV13; abundance: few; j_gene: TRBJ2-7; CDR3nt: TGTGCCAGCAGCAAAGGGGGGACAAAGTATAACGAGCAGTACTTC; CDR3aa: CASSKGGTKYNEQYF
d_gene: -; v_gene: TRBV12-3/TRBV12-4; abundance: -; j_gene: TRBJ2-3; CDR3nt: TGTGCCAGCATCCCTAGCGTCCGCACAGATGCGCAGTATTTT; CDR3aa: CASIPSVRTDAQYF
d_gene: -; v_gene: TRBV20-1; abundance: -; j_gene: TRBJ1-5; CDR3nt: TGCAGTGCTAGACAGACGGGCAATCAGCCCCAGCATTTT; CDR3aa: CSARQTGNQPQHF
d_gene: -; v_gene: TRBV12-3/TRBV12-4; abundance: -; j_gene: TRBJ2-3; CDR3nt: TGTGCCAGCAGTTTAAATGGGAGAGGAGATACGCAGTATTTC; CDR3aa: CASSLNGRGDTQYF
d_gene: TRBD2; v_gene: TRBV7-2; abundance: many; j_gene: TRBJ2-3; CDR3nt: TGTGCCAGCAGCCGACGAGGACGGGGGGGCGGGTTGGATACGCAGTATTTT; CDR3aa: CASSRRGRGGGLDTQYF
d_gene: TRBD2; v_gene: TRBV11-2; abundance: many; j_gene: TRBJ2-1; CDR3nt: TGTGCCAGCAGCTCCCTCCGGCAGCGGGGGTACAATGAGCAGTTCTTC; CDR3aa: CASSSLRQRGYNEQFF
d_gene: -; v_gene: TRBV20-1; abundance: many; j_gene: TRBJ1-2; CDR3nt: TGCAGTGCTGACATATATGGCTACACCTTC; CDR3aa: CSADIYGYTF
d_gene: TRBD2; v_gene: TRBV3-1; abundance: once; j_gene: TRBJ2-7; CDR3nt: TGTGCCAGCAGCCCTTCCCGCTCCGGGACTAGCGGGAGGGCCGACGAGCAGTACTTC; CDR3aa: CASSPSRSGTSGRADEQYF